One sample yielded the 6 T cell receptor beta chains listed below, sequenced in a study of CD8+ T cells in alopecia areata. Treatment given: oral pan-JAK inhibitor, 5-10 mg twice daily. In each case, RNA was isolated and then reverse transcribed into cDNA as the sequencing template. Some clones are missing from TCRdb's copy, which holds only in-frame ones; the method was immunoSEQ multiplex PCR. The table includes 200,000 to 250,000 clones, about three fifths detected once. Specimen: CD4+ T cells sorted from blood, collected at week 4, from a patient treated with tofacitinib. Receptors originate from a human donor with alopecia areata.

This clone has more than one count but fewer than ten. The J gene is TRBJ2-5, the V gene TRBV29-1, with 7 bases fitting TRBD2. Germline V gene lookup returns CDR1 SQVTM and CDR2 ANQGSEA. CDR3 length: 13 residues. V was pared by 7 bases and J by 4 bases, with 9 bases of the junction left unmatched. The CDR3 DNA sequence: TGCAGCGCCCGGGACTACCCAAGAGAGACCCAGTACTTC. Amino acids: CSARDYPRETQYF.

In this sample, this clone turned up many times. The chain recombines TRBV6-1 with TRBJ2-4; perhaps TRBD2 as D (5 bases). The ends were cut back, 7 bases at V and 1 base at J, with 11 bases in the middle. The CDR3 has 14 residues. Germline CDR1 MNHNS, CDR2 SASEGT. The DNA for the CDR3 is TGTGCCAGCATACTAGATCGGGCCAAAAACATTCAGTACTTC. Protein product: CASILDRAKNIQYF.

The chain carries TRBV19 and TRBJ2-5; TRBD2 agrees at 9 bases. V was clipped by 3 bases and J by 1 base; unmatched bases: 9. The germline CDR1 and CDR2 sequences are LNHDA and SQIVND (reference sequence). This CDR3 contains 17 residues. CDR3 DNA sequence: TGTGCCAGTAGTATGCTGGGACTAGCTGGAAGCCAAGAGACCCAGTACTTC. It codes for CASSMLGLAGSQETQYF.

This rearrangement joins TRBV13 to TRBJ2-1; 11 bases are shared with TRBD2. V was clipped by 4 bases and J by 6 bases; unmatched bases: 8. This CDR3 contains 16 residues. In germline, CDR1 is PRHDT, CDR2 FYEKMQ (reference sequence). For the CDR3, the DNA is TGTGCCAGCAGCTCCATGGGACTAGCGGCAGCCAATGAGCAGTTCTTC. This codes for CASSSMGLAAANEQFF.

This clone has just a few counts. The gene calls are TRBV7-2 and TRBJ1-2, with 7 bases matching TRBD1. Per germline, CDR1 SGHTA and CDR2 FQGNSA. The CDR3 contains 14 residues. J was trimmed by 3 bases and V by 3 bases; bases with no gene match: 4. The chain's CDR3 is CASSFGQGDYGYTF. The CDR3 DNA reads as TGTGCCAGCAGCTTTGGCCAGGGGGACTATGGCTACACCTTC. Supplemented by reference TRBV7-2 and TRBJ1-2, the full variable domain reads GAGVSQSPSNKVTEKGKDVELRCDPISGHTALYWYRQSLGQGLEFLIYFQGNSAPDKSGLPSDRFSAERTGGSVSTLTIQRTQQEDSAVYLCASSFGQGDYGYTFGSGTRLTVV.

The chain uses TRBV10-3 and TRBJ1-6; the D is unclear. The V gene lost 7 bases and the J gene lost 8 bases, with 12 bases spanning the gap. Looked up from germline, CDR1 is ENHRY and CDR2 is SYGVKD. CDR3 length equals 13 residues. The chain's CDR3 is CAITKGPDSPLHF. The CDR3 coding sequence is TGTGCCATCACGAAGGGTCCGGATTCACCCCTCCACTTT.